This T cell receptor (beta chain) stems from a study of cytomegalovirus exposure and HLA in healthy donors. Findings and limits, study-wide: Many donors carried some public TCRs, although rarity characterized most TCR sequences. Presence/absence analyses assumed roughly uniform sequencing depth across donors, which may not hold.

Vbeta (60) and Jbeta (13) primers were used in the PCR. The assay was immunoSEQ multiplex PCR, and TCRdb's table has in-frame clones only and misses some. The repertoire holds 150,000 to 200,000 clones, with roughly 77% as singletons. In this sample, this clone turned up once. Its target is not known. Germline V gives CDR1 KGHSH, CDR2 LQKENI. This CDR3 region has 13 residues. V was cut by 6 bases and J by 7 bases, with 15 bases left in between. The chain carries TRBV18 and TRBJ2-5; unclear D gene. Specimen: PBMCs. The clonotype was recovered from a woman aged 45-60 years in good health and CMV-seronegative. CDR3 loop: CASSPLESPTQYF. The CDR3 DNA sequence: TGTGCCAGCTCCCCCCTTGAGTCCCCGACCCAGTACTTC.